This TCR beta chain was recovered during a study of cytomegalovirus exposure and HLA in healthy donors. Worth noting for this clone: The antigen is not known.

Overall study findings and caveats: In an earlier analysis, productive rearrangement rates for most beta V segments clustered near 87% or 30%. The study carried out a later analysis of TCR beta sequences. It associated some 17,000 of them with specific HLA alleles at a false discovery rate of 0.05. A missense variant in DCLRE1C was later tied to TCR beta V- and J-gene trimming.

The PCR made use of 60 Vbeta and 13 Jbeta primers. Authors' methods: In a later analysis, 80 million or so unique TCR beta chains included roughly 11 million shared by two or more donors. Generated by immunoSEQ multiplex PCR, the TCRdb table keeps only in-frame clones and is missing some. V, J and clone size derive from that table, while D and trimming were established from the DNA sequence. The table includes 95,000 to 100,000 clones, 75% to 80% detected once. Source material: PBMCs. The sequence derives from a female donor in good health and CMV-seronegative.

The CDR3, as DNA: TGTGCCAGCAGCCAAGCGGACACCCAAGGAGGCTACACCTTC. Protein product: CASSQADTQGGYTF. The rearrangement links TRBV4-2 to TRBJ1-2, with D perhaps matching TRBD1 (5 bases). Germline lookup yields CDR1 LGHNA and CDR2 YNFKEQ. With 1 base removed from V and 8 bases from J, the gap between germline ends came to 14 bases. This CDR3 has 14 residues.